These T cell receptor beta chains were read from a single sample in a study of T cell responses to AZD1222 COVID-19 vaccine. Only in-frame clones appear in the TCRdb table, and some are missing; sequencing was by immunoSEQ multiplex PCR. There are 90,000 to 120,000 clones in the sample; more than 85% occur only once, and roughly 1.2% lies in the top ten. The source material was peripheral blood, sampled on day 0 of AZD1222 vaccination. The receptors originated from an adult in good health. Both conserved end residues are part of each CDR3. The order of the fields is V gene, clone size, D gene, J gene, CDR3 protein, CDR3 DNA. The D gene is left open where the match is weak. Clone size appears in some rows only: once, few, many, or a class for an expanded clone.

>TRBV5-1|NA|TRBD1|TRBJ2-7
CASSPDGTGGREQYF
TGCGCCAGCAGCCCGGACGGGACAGGGGGCCGCGAGCAGTACTTC
>TRBV6-5|NA|NA|TRBJ2-2
CASSPELATGELFF
TGTGCCAGCAGCCCCGAACTAGCAACCGGGGAGCTGTTTTTT
>TRBV5-1|NA|NA|TRBJ2-1
CASSPETGKQNEQFF
TGCGCCAGCAGCCCGGAGACAGGAAAACAAAATGAGCAGTTCTTC
>TRBV27|NA|TRBD1|TRBJ1-2
CASSPMTGIYGYTF
TGTGCCAGCAGCCCGATGACAGGGATCTATGGCTACACCTTC
>TRBV7-9|NA|NA|TRBJ1-1
CASSFPVDGVEAFF
TGTGCCAGCAGCTTCCCCGTTGATGGGGTTGAAGCTTTCTTT
>TRBV30|NA|NA|TRBJ2-5
CACDRGLQETQYF
TGTGCCTGTGACAGGGGACTACAAGAGACCCAGTACTTC
>TRBV7-9|NA|NA|TRBJ2-2
CASSFMAGNGELFF
TGTGCCAGCAGCTTCATGGCGGGGAACGGGGAGCTGTTTTTT
>TRBV6-1|few|NA|TRBJ2-5
CASSEAGAGVQETQYF
TGTGCCAGCAGTGAAGCGGGGGCAGGGGTACAAGAGACCCAGTACTTC
>TRBV10-3|NA|NA|TRBJ1-2
CAISGGWNYGYTF
TGTGCCATCAGTGGAGGTTGGAACTATGGCTACACCTTC
>TRBV29-1|NA|NA|TRBJ1-2
CSVETRGANGYTF
TGCAGCGTTGAGACCCGCGGGGCGAATGGCTACACCTTC
>TRBV2|NA|TRBD1|TRBJ1-5
CASSGTGEHQPQHF
TGTGCCAGCAGTGGGACAGGGGAACATCAGCCCCAGCATTTT
>TRBV12-3/TRBV12-4|NA|NA|TRBJ1-5
CASSSDRNQPQHF
TGTGCCAGCAGCTCGGACAGAAATCAGCCCCAGCATTTT